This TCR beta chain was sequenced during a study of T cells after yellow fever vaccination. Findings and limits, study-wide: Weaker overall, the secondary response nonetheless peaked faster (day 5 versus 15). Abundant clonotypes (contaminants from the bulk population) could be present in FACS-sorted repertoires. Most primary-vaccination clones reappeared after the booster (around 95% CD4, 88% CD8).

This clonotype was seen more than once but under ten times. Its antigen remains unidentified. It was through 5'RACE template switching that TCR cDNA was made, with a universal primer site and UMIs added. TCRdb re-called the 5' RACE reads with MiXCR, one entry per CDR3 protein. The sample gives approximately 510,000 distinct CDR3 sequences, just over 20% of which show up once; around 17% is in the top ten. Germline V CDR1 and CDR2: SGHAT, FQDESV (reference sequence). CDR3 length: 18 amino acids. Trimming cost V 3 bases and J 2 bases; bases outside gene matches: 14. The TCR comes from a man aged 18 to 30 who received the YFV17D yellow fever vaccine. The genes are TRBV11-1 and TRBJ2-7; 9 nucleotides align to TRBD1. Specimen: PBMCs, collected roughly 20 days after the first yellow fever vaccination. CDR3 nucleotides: TGTGCCAGCAGCTTCCCCGTAGGGGGACAGGGATTTACCTACGAGCAGTACGTC. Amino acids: CASSFPVGGQGFTYEQYV.